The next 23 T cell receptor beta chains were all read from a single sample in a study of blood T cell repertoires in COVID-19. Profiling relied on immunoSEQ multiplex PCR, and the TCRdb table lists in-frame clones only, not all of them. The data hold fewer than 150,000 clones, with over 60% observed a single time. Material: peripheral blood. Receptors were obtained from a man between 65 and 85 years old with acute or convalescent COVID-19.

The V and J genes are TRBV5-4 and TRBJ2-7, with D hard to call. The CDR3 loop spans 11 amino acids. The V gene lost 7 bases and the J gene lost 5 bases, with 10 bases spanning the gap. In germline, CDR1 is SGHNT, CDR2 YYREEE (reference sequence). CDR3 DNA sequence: TGTGCCAGCCGAAATGAGGACGAGCAGTACTTC. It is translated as CASRNEDEQYF.

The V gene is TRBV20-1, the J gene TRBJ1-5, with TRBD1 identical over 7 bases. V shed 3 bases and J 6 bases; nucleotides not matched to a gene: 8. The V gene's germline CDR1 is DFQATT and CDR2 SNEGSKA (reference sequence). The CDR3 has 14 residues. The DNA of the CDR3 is TGCAGTGCTAGTGACAGGGAAATGTTTCAGCCCCAGCATTTT. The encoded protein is CSASDREMFQPQHF.

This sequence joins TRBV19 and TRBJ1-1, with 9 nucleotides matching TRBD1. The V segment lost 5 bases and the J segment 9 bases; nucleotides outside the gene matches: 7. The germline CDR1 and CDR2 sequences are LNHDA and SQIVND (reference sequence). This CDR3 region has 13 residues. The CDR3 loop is CASSFRDRDQAFF. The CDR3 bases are TGTGCCAGTAGTTTCCGGGACAGGGACCAAGCTTTCTTT. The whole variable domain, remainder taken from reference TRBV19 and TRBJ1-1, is DGGITQSPKYLFRKEGQNVTLSCEQNLNHDAMYWYRQDPGQGLRLIYYSQIVNDFQKGDIAEGYSVSREKKESFPLTVTSAQKNPTAFYLCASSFRDRDQAFFGQGTRLTVV.

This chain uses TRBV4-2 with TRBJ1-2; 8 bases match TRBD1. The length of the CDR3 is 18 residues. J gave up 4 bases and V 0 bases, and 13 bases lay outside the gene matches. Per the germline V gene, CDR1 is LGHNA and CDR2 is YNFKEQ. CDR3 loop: CASSQEARQGLFGYGYTF. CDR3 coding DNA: TGTGCCAGCAGCCAAGAAGCGAGACAGGGGTTGTTTGGCTATGGCTACACCTTC.

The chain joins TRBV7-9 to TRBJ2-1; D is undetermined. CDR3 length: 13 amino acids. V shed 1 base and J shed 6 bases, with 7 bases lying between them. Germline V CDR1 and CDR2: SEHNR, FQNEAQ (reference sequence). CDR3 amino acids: CASSLGEVNEQFF. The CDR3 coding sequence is TGTGCCAGCAGCTTAGGAGAGGTCAATGAGCAGTTCTTC.

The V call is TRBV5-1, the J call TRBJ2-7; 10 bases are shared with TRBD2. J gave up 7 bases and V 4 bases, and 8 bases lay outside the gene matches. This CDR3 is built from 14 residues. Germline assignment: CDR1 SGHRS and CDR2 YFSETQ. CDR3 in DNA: TGCGCCAGCAGCCTCCTGGGACTAGCGAGAGAGCAGTACTTC. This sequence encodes CASSLLGLAREQYF.

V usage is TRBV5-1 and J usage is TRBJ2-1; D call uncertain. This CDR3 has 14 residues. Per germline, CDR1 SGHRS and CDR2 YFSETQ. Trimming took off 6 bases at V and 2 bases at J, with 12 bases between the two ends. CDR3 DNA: TGCGCCAGCAATGCTGACACCGCCTACAATGAGCAGTTCTTC. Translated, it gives CASNADTAYNEQFF.

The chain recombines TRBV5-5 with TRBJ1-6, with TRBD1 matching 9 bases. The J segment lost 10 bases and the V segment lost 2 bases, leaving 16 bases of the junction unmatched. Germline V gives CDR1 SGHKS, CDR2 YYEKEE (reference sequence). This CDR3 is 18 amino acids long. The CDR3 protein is CASSFRALPGQGNSPLHF. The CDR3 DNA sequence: TGTGCCAGCAGCTTTAGGGCCCTACCGGGACAGGGAAACTCACCCCTCCACTTT.

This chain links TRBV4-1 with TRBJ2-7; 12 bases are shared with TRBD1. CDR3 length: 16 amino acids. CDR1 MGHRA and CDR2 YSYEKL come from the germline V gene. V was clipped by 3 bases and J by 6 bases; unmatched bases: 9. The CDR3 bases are TGCGCCAGCAGCCAGGAACCGGGACAGGGGGCTTTCGAGCAGTACTTC. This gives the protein CASSQEPGQGAFEQYF.

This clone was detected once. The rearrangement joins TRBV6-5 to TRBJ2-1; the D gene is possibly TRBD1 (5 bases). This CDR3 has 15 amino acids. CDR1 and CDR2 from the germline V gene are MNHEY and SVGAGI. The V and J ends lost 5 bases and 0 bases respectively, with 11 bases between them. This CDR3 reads CASSREGVSYNEQFF. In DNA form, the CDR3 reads TGTGCCAGCAGTAGGGAAGGGGTCTCCTACAATGAGCAGTTCTTC.

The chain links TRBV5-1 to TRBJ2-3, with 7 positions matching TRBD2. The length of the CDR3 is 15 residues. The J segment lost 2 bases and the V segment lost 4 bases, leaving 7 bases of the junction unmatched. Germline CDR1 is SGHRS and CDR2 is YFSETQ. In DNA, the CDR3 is TGCGCCAGCAGCAACGGCGGGAGCCCCACAGATACGCAGTATTTT. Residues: CASSNGGSPTDTQYF.

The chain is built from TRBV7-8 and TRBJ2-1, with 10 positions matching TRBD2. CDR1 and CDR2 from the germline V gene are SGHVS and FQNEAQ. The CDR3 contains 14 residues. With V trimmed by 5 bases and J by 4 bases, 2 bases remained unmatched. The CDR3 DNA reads TGTGCCAGCAGCAATAGCGGGAGGTACAATGAGCAGTTCTTC. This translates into CASSNSGRYNEQFF.

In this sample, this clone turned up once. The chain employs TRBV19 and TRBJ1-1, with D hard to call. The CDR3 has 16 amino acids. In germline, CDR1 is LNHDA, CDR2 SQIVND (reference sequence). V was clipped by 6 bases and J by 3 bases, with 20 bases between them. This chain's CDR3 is CASSLGRGSADTEAFF. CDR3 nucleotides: TGTGCCAGTAGCCTCGGCCGGGGTTCGGCAGACACTGAAGCTTTCTTT.

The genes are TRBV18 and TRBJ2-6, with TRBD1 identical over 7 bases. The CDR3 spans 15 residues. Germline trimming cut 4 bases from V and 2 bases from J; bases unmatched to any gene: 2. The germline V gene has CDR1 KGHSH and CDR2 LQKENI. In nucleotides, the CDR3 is TGTGCCAGCTCACACGACAGGGCTGGGGCCAACGTCCTGACTTTC. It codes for CASSHDRAGANVLTF. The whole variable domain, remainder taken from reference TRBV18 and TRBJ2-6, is NAGVMQNPRHLVRRRGQEARLRCSPMKGHSHVYWYRQLPEEGLKFMVYLQKENIIDESGMPKERFSAEFPKEGPSILRIQQVVRGDSAAYFCASSHDRAGANVLTFGAGSRLTVL.

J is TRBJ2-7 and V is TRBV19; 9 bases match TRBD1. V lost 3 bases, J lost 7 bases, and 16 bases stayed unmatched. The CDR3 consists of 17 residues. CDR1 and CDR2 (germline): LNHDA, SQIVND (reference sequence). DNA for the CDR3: TGTGCCAGTAGTATCCACAGGGGGCGGATTCCGTCCGGGGAGCAGTACTTC. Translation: CASSIHRGRIPSGEQYF.

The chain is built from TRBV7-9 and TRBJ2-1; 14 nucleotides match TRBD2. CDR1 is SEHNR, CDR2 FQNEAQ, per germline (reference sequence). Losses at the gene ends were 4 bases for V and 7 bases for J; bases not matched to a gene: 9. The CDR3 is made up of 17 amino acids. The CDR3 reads CASSWTSGRFLGNEQFF. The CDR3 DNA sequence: TGTGCCAGCAGCTGGACTAGCGGGAGGTTCCTAGGAAATGAGCAGTTCTTC.

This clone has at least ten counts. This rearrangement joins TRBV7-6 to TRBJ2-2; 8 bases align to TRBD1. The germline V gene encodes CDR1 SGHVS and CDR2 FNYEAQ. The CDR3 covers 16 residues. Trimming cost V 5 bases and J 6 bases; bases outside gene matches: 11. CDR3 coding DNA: TGTGCCAGCAGCCAAGTGGTACAGGGGGAGGCCGGGGAGCTGTTTTTT. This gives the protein CASSQVVQGEAGELFF.

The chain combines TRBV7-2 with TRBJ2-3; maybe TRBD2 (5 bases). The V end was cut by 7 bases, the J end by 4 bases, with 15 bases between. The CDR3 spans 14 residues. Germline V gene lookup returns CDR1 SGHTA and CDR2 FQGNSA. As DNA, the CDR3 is TGTGCCAGCAAGCGTAGTCTAGCATCAGATACGCAGTATTTT. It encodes CASKRSLASDTQYF.

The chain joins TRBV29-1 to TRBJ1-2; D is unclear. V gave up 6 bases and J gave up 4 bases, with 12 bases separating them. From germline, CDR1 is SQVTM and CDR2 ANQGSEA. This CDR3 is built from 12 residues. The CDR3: CSVQEVVYGYTF. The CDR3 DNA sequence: TGCAGCGTACAAGAAGTGGTCTATGGCTACACCTTC.

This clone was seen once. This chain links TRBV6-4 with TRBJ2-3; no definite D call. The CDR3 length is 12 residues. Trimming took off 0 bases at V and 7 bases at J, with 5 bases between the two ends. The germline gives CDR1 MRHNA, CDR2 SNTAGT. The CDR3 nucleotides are TGTGCCAGCAGTGACTCTAGATATACGCAGTATTTT. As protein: CASSDSRYTQYF.

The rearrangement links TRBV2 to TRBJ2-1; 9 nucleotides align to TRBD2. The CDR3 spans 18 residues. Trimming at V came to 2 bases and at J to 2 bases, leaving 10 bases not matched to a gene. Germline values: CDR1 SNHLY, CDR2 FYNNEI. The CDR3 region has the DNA TGTGCCAGCAGTGAAAGGGGGAAACGGACTAGCGCCTACAATGAGCAGTTCTTC. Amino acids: CASSERGKRTSAYNEQFF.

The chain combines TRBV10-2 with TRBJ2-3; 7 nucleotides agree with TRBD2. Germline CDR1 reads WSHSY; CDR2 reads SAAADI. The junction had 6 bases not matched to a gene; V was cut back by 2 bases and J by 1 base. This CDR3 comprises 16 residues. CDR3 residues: CASSEVASGRTDTQYF. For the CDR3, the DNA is TGCGCCAGCAGTGAGGTTGCTAGCGGACGCACAGATACGCAGTATTTT.

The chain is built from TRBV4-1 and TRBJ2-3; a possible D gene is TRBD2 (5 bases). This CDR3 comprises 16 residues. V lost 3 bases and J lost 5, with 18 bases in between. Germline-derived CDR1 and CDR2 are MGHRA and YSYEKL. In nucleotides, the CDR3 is TGCGCCAGCAGCCATCACACCGGCGGGCTTGGAGATACGCAGTATTTT. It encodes CASSHHTGGLGDTQYF.